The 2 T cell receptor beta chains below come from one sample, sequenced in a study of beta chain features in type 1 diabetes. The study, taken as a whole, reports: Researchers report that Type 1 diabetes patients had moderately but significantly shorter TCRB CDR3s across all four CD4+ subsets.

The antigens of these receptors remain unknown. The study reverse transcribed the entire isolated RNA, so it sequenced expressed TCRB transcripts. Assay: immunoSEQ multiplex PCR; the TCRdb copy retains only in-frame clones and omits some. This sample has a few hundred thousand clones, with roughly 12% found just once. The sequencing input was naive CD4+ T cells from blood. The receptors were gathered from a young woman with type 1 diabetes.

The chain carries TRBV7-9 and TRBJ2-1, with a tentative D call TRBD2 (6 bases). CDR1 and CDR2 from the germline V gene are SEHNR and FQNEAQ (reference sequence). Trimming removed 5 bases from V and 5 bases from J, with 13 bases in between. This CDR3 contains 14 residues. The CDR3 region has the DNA TGTGCCAGCAGCCCCGGGACTGCAAACAATGAGCAGTTCTTC. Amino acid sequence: CASSPGTANNEQFF.

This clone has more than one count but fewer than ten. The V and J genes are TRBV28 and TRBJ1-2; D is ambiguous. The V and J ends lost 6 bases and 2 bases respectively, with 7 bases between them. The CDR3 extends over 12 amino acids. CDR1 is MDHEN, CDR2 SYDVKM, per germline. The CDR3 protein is CASSDTNYGYTF. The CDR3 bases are TGTGCCAGCAGCGACACCAACTATGGCTACACCTTC.